This entry lists 27 T cell receptor beta chains sequenced from one sample in a study of CD8 T cells in ankylosing spondylitis. Regarding the study as a whole: A motif of eight or nine highly homologous TCR beta variants was seen as apparently characteristic of ankylosing spondylitis blood.

MiXCR, run by TCRdb on the 5' RACE reads, gives a single entry per CDR3 protein. The sample has about 220,000 distinct CDR3 sequences; 5.5% to 7.5% are singletons. Their recognized antigens are unknown. Sequencing used blood, either unsorted or a sorted T cell fraction (not recorded which). Receptors were obtained from a male donor with ankylosing spondylitis.

This clonotype was seen repeatedly, ten times or more. This chain connects TRBV20-1 to TRBJ2-7; 8 bases match TRBD2. The germline gives CDR1 DFQATT, CDR2 SNEGSKA (reference sequence). Losses at the gene ends were 5 bases for V and 4 bases for J; bases not matched to a gene: 10. This CDR3 region has 14 residues. This CDR3 is CSASGLAGSYEQYF. DNA of the CDR3: TGCAGTGCTTCCGGACTAGCTGGCTCTTACGAGCAGTACTTC.

This clonotype has a count of ten or more. The CDR3 nucleotides are TGCGCCAGCAGCTTAGCGGGGCTGGAGACCCAGTACTTC. This translates into CASSLAGLETQYF. The chain is built from TRBV5-1 and TRBJ2-5; 7 positions match TRBD2. Germline lookup yields CDR1 SGHRS and CDR2 YFSETQ. The CDR3 loop spans 13 amino acids. The V and J ends lost 2 bases and 5 bases, in that order; junction bases with no gene match: 3.

In its sample, this clonotype was seen many times. The rearrangement joins TRBV4-3 to TRBJ1-1; D unclear. V shed 0 bases and J shed 1 base, with 12 bases lying between them. Germline values: CDR1 LGHNA, CDR2 YSLEER. The length of the CDR3 is 16 residues. The CDR3 sequence is CASSQDRVGSNTEAFF. CDR3 coding DNA: TGCGCCAGCAGCCAAGATAGAGTAGGGTCGAACACTGAAGCTTTCTTT.

This clonotype was seen only a few times. The V gene is TRBV7-9, the J gene TRBJ2-7, with 8 bases fitting TRBD2. J lost 2 bases, V lost 5 bases, and 8 bases had no gene match. Germline V gene data show CDR1 as SEHNR and CDR2 as FQNEAQ (reference sequence). The CDR3 consists of 15 residues. Here the CDR3 reads CASSVSGAPTYEQYF. As DNA, the CDR3 is TGTGCCAGCAGCGTTAGCGGGGCACCTACCTACGAGCAGTACTTC.

This clonotype has a count of ten or more. The V call is TRBV6-5, the J call TRBJ1-1; D unclear. CDR3 length equals 12 residues. V lost 5 bases to trimming and J lost 2 bases, with 6 bases between them. Germline V gene data show CDR1 as MNHEY and CDR2 as SVGAGI. The CDR3 DNA follows: TGTGCCAGCAGTCCTCACAACACTGAAGCTTTCTTT. Residues: CASSPHNTEAFF.

This clonotype was counted between two and nine times. This chain joins TRBV5-6 and TRBJ1-1; D gene ambiguous. The CDR3 covers 14 residues. Per the germline V gene, CDR1 is SGHDT and CDR2 is YYEEEE. Trimming cost V 3 bases and J 1 base, with 10 bases left between them. The CDR3: CASSSGVSNTEAFF. The CDR3 DNA is TGTGCCAGCAGCTCCGGGGTCTCGAACACTGAAGCTTTCTTT.

In its sample, this clonotype was seen many times. This chain uses TRBV11-2 with TRBJ2-1; no firm D call. Germline V gene lookup returns CDR1 SGHAT and CDR2 FQNNGV. Trimming left V 2 bases short and J 9 bases short, with 8 bases between. This CDR3 region has 12 residues. The CDR3 DNA follows: TGTGCCAGCAGCTTATACCGGGTTGAGCAGTTCTTC. It encodes CASSLYRVEQFF.

This clonotype was counted at least ten times. The CDR3 sequence is CASCPTGGPWDTQYF. The CDR3 coding sequence is TGTGCCAGCTGCCCCACTGGGGGGCCGTGGGATACGCAGTATTTT. This rearrangement joins TRBV27 to TRBJ2-3; D is perhaps TRBD1 or TRBD2 (6 bases each). This CDR3 is built from 15 residues. Germline CDR1 MNHEY, CDR2 SMNVEV (reference sequence). The V end lost 8 bases, the J end lost 6 bases, and 21 bases lay between the germline ends.

The chain has TRBV5-1 and TRBJ2-7; the D is unclear. CDR3 length equals 15 residues. CDR1 and CDR2 from the germline V gene are SGHRS and YFSETQ. The ends were cut back, 4 bases at V and 2 bases at J, with 16 bases in the middle. CDR3 protein: CASSTNRVRTYEQYF. The CDR3 DNA follows: TGCGCCAGCAGCACAAACAGAGTCCGTACCTACGAGCAGTACTTC.

Notes on this clonotype: This clone may be a read error of a much larger clone one base away. The CDR3 loop reads CATGAAGLGTEAFF. CDR3 coding DNA: TGTGCCACCGGGGCGGCGGGGTTGGGGACTGAAGCTTTCTTT. The V call is TRBV15, the J call TRBJ1-1; the D gene is possibly TRBD1 (5 bases). The CDR3 is 14 residues long. The germline V gene has CDR1 LNHNV and CDR2 YYDKDF (reference sequence). The germline V and J ends were trimmed by 8 bases and 5 bases, with 18 bases remaining between them.

This clonotype came up many times. This rearrangement joins TRBV2 to TRBJ2-7, with D perhaps being TRBD1 or TRBD2 (6 bases each). The CDR3 has 13 residues. Trimming left V 11 bases short and J 1 base short, with 15 bases between. Germline assignment: CDR1 SNHLY and CDR2 FYNNEI. CDR3 loop: CAGKEGVSYEQYF. The CDR3 nucleotides are TGTGCCGGGAAGGAGGGGGTTTCCTACGAGCAGTACTTC.

The chain has TRBV7-9 and TRBJ1-1, with a weak D call TRBD1 (5 bases). Germline V gene sequence: CDR1 SEHNR, CDR2 FQNEAQ (reference sequence). CDR3 length: 12 residues. Trimming shortened V by 3 bases and J by 11 bases, and 13 bases separated the two germline ends. The CDR3 DNA follows: TGTGCCAGCAGCTTGGACTCCCCAGGGGCTTTCTTT. Amino acids: CASSLDSPGAFF.

This clonotype showed up many times. V usage is TRBV6-2 or TRBV6-3 and J usage is TRBJ1-5, with D possibly TRBD1 on 6 matching bases. This CDR3 region has 13 residues. Trimming left V 8 bases short and J 7 bases short, with 15 bases between. The germline gives CDR1 MNHEY, CDR2 SVGEGT. The DNA for the CDR3 is TGTGCCAGCGGGGGGGCGCTTGGACAGCCCCAGCATTTT. It translates to CASGGALGQPQHF.

This clonotype turned up a few times. The chain recombines TRBV7-6 with TRBJ2-3; tentative D call: TRBD2 (5 bases). V was pared by 2 bases and J by 3 bases, with 12 bases between. The CDR3 sequence is 15 residues long. CDR1 is SGHVS, CDR2 FNYEAQ, per germline. The CDR3 nucleotides are TGTGCCAGCAGCTTACGAGAGGGTGGAACAGATACGCAGTATTTT. It translates to CASSLREGGTDTQYF.

This clonotype was seen a handful of times. The chain employs TRBV20-1 and TRBJ2-1, with D possibly matching TRBD2 (5 bases). This CDR3 region has 14 residues. V shed 3 bases and J shed 0 bases, with 9 bases lying between them. From germline, CDR1 is DFQATT and CDR2 SNEGSKA (reference sequence). In DNA form, the CDR3 reads TGCAGTGCTAGTGTAGCGAGCTCCTACAATGAGCAGTTCTTC. Its translation: CSASVASSYNEQFF.

This clonotype has at least ten counts. V usage is TRBV6-1 and J usage is TRBJ2-7; D is unclear. This CDR3 has 12 amino acids. Germline loops: CDR1 MNHNS, CDR2 SASEGT. Between the trimmed V and J ends, which lost 1 base and 3 bases, there was a span of 4 bases. The CDR3: CASSEVLYEQYF. CDR3 sequence (DNA): TGTGCCAGCAGTGAAGTTCTCTACGAGCAGTACTTC.

This chain uses TRBV5-6 with TRBJ2-7, with D uncertain. Trimming stripped 0 bases from V and 5 bases from J, with 6 bases between. CDR3 length: 12 amino acids. Germline assignment: CDR1 SGHDT and CDR2 YYEEEE. CDR3 sequence: CASSLEVHEQYF. CDR3 in DNA: TGTGCCAGCAGCTTGGAAGTACACGAGCAGTACTTC.

Ten or more counts support this clonotype. This chain links TRBV5-1 with TRBJ1-1, with D maybe TRBD1 (6 bases). CDR3 length: 19 residues. The V and J ends lost 3 bases and 3 bases respectively, with 27 bases between them. CDR1 SGHRS and CDR2 YFSETQ come from the germline V gene. The CDR3 DNA follows: TGCGCCAGCAGCTCACTCGCAGTGGGGAGGGGGGGTATGGACACTGAAGCTTTCTTT. Translation: CASSSLAVGRGGMDTEAFF.

This clonotype was counted many times. This chain joins TRBV7-9 and TRBJ2-7; 7 bases match TRBD1. The germline gives CDR1 SEHNR, CDR2 FQNEAQ (reference sequence). This CDR3 has 14 amino acids. V dropped 3 bases and J dropped 6; count of bases not matched to a gene: 8. The CDR3 DNA reads as TGTGCCAGCAGCTTCCGCGACAGGGCTGGCGAGCAGTACTTC. This gives the protein CASSFRDRAGEQYF.

This clonotype was counted at least ten times. V gene TRBV10-3 combines with J gene TRBJ2-5; TRBD2 matches 10 bases. CDR1 ENHRY and CDR2 SYGVKD come from the germline V gene. V was pared by 4 bases and J by 0 bases, with 2 bases of the junction left unmatched. The CDR3 runs 15 residues. As DNA, the CDR3 is TGTGCCATCAGTGGCCTAGCGGGAGACCAAGAGACCCAGTACTTC. It is translated as CAISGLAGDQETQYF.

This clonotype was seen repeatedly, ten times or more. The CDR3 spells CSARSGTSAYEQYF. In DNA, the CDR3 is TGCAGTGCTAGGTCCGGGACTAGCGCATACGAGCAGTACTTC. J is TRBJ2-7 and V is TRBV20-1, with 10 bases identical to TRBD2. With V trimmed by 3 bases and J by 4 bases, 6 bases remained unmatched. Germline-derived CDR1 and CDR2 are DFQATT and SNEGSKA (reference sequence). This CDR3 comprises 14 residues.

About this clonotype itself: With a much larger clone just one base away, this may be a read error. The genes are TRBV5-1 and TRBJ2-7; D unclear. Germline CDR1 reads SGHRS; CDR2 reads YFSETQ. This CDR3 has 16 amino acids. V lost 2 bases to trimming and J lost 3 bases, with 18 bases between them. The CDR3 loop reads CASSFWRPDGYYEQYF. The CDR3 DNA reads as TGCGCCAGCAGCTTTTGGCGCCCCGACGGCTACTACGAGCAGTACTTC.

In this sample, this clonotype turned up many times. This chain connects TRBV6-7 to TRBJ2-4; D is possibly TRBD2 (5 bases). Being an ORF, TRBV6-7 has a function that is uncertain. The CDR3 consists of 14 residues. The ends were cut back, 6 bases at V and 8 bases at J, with 17 bases in the middle. CDR3 sequence (DNA): TGTGCCAGCAGCCAACGGACTGCCGGGGACATTCAGTACTTC. Residues: CASSQRTAGDIQYF.

This clonotype was found many times. The chain couples TRBV7-9 to TRBJ2-1; D unresolved. CDR1 and CDR2 (germline): SEHNR, FQNEAQ (reference sequence). The CDR3 has 13 residues. The ends were cut back, 4 bases at V and 10 bases at J, with 14 bases in the middle. CDR3 region: CASSSGKWSEQFF. CDR3 nucleotide sequence: TGTGCCAGCAGCTCCGGAAAATGGTCCGAGCAGTTCTTC.

This clonotype was detected many times. The chain employs TRBV24-1 and TRBJ2-1, with 10 bases that match TRBD1. Germline CDR1 reads KGHDR; CDR2 reads SFDVKD. The V segment lost 3 bases and the J segment 9 bases; nucleotides outside the gene matches: 10. This CDR3 has 16 amino acids. As DNA, the CDR3 is TGTGCCACCAGTGATCTCTCGGGACAGGGGTTTGGTGAGCAGTTCTTC. Its translation: CATSDLSGQGFGEQFF.

This clonotype was counted ten times or more. The chain couples TRBV20-1 to TRBJ1-1, with TRBD1 matching 9 bases. Looked up from germline, CDR1 is DFQATT and CDR2 is SNEGSKA (reference sequence). This CDR3 contains 15 residues. Unmatched junction bases numbered 14, after V lost 6 bases and J lost 6 bases. The CDR3: CSARDRGFSFSEAFF. CDR3 in DNA: TGCAGTGCCCGAGACAGGGGGTTTTCTTTTTCTGAAGCTTTCTTT.

In its sample, this clonotype was seen many times. The chain is built from TRBV20-1 and TRBJ1-6; perhaps TRBD1 as D (6 bases). The CDR3 is 14 residues long. Germline-derived CDR1 and CDR2 are DFQATT and SNEGSKA (reference sequence). Trimming shortened V by 5 bases and J by 5 bases, and 13 bases separated the two germline ends. The CDR3 sequence: CSADPRTDNSPLHF. The CDR3 DNA reads as TGCAGTGCTGACCCTCGGACAGATAATTCACCCCTCCACTTT.